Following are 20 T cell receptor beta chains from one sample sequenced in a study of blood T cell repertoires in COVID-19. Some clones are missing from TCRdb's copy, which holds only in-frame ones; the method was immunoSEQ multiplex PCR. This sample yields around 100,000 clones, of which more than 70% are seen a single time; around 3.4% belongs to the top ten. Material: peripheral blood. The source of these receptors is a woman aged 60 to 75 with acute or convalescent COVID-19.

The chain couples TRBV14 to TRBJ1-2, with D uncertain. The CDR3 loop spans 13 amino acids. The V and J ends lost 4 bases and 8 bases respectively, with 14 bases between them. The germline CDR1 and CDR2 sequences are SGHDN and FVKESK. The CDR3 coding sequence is TGTGCCAGCAGCCGTACAGTGGCGGGAGGCTACACCTTC. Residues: CASSRTVAGGYTF.

CDR3 bases: TGTGCCAGCAGCCCCAGGCCGAACCACTTTAATGAAAAACTGTTTTTT. Amino acids: CASSPRPNHFNEKLFF. This sequence joins TRBV14 and TRBJ1-4; D call uncertain. From germline, CDR1 is SGHDN and CDR2 FVKESK. The CDR3 totals 16 residues. V was trimmed by 4 bases and J by 4 bases, leaving 16 bases between them.

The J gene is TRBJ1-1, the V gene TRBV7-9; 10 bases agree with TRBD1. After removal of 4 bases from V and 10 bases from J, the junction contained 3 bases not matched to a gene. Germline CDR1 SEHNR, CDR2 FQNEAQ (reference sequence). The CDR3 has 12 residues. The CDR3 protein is CASSWGQGIAFF. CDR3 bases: TGTGCCAGCAGCTGGGGACAGGGGATAGCTTTCTTT.

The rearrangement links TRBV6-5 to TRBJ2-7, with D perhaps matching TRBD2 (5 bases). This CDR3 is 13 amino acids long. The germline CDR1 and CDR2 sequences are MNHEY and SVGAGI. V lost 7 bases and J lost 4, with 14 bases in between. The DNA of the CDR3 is TGTGCCAGCACCGCCGGGCGGGCTTACGAGCAGTACGTC. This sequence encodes CASTAGRAYEQYV.

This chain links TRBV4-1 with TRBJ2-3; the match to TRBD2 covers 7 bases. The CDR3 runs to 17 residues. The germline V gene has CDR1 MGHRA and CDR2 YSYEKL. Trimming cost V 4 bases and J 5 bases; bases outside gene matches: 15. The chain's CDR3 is CASSLDRAGDGRDTQYF. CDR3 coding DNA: TGCGCCAGCAGCCTCGATAGGGCGGGAGACGGAAGAGATACGCAGTATTTT.

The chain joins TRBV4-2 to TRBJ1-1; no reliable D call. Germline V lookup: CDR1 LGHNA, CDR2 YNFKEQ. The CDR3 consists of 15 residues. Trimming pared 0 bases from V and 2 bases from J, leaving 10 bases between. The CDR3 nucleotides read TGTGCCAGCAGCCAAGAAAAGCGACCCAACACTGAAGCTTTCTTT. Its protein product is CASSQEKRPNTEAFF.

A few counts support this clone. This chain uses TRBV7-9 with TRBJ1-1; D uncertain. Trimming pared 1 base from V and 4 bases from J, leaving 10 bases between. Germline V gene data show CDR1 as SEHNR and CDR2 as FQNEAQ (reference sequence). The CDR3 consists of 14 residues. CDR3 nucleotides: TGTGCCAGCAGCTTAGTGAGCGCGGGCACTGAAGCTTTCTTT. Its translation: CASSLVSAGTEAFF. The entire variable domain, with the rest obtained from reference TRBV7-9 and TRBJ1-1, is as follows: DTGVSQNPRHKITKRGQNVTFRCDPISEHNRLYWYRQTLGQGPEFLTYFQNEAQLEKSRLLSDRFSAERPKGSFSTLEIQRTEQGDSAMYLCASSLVSAGTEAFFGQGTRLTVV.

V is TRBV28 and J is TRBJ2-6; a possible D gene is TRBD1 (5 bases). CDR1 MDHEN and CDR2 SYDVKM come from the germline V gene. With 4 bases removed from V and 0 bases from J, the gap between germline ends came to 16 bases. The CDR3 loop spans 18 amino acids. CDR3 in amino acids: CASSSRQGIYSGANVLTF. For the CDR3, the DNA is TGTGCCAGCAGTTCGAGGCAGGGTATTTACTCTGGGGCCAACGTCCTGACTTTC.

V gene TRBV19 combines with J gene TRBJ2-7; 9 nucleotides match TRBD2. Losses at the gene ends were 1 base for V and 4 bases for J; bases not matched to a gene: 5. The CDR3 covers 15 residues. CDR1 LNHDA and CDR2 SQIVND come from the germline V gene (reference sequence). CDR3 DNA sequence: TGTGCCAGTAGTATAGCTGCGGGAGGGCAGTACGAGCAGTACTTC. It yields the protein CASSIAAGGQYEQYF.

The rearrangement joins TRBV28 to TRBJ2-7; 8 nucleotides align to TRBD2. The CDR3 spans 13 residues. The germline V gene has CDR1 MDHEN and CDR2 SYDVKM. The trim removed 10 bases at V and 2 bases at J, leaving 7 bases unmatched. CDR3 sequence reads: CATSKGLAYEQYF. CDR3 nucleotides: TGTGCCACCTCGAAGGGACTAGCCTACGAGCAGTACTTC.

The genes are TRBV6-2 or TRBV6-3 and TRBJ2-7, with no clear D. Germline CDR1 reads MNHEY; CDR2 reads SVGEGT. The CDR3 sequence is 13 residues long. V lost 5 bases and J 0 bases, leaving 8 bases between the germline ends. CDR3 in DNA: TGTGCCAGCAGTGTGCACTCCTCCTACGAGCAGTACTTC. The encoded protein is CASSVHSSYEQYF.

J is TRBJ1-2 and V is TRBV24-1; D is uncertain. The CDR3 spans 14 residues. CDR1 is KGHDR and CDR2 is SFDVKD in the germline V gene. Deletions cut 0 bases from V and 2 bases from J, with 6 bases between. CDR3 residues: CATSDLEQNYGYTF. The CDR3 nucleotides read TGTGCCACCAGTGATTTGGAACAGAACTATGGCTACACCTTC.

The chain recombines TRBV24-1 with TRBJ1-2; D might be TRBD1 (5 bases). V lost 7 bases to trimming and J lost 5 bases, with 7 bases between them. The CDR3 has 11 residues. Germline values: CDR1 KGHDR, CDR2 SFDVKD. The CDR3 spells CATSPGYGYTF. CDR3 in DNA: TGTGCCACCAGCCCAGGGTATGGCTACACCTTC.

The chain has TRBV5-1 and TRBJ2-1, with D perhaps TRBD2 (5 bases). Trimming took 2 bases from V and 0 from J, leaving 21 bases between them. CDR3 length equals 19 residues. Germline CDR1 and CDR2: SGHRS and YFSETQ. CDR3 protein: CASSLPRTLPQSSYNEQFF. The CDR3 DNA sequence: TGCGCCAGCAGCTTACCCCGGACTCTGCCCCAAAGCTCCTACAATGAGCAGTTCTTC.

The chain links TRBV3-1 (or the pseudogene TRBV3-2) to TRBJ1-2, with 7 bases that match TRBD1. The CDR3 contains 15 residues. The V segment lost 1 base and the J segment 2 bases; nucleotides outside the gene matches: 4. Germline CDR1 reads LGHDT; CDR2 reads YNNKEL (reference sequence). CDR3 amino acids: CASSQGKTGNYGYTF. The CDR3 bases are TGTGCCAGCAGCCAAGGAAAGACAGGGAACTATGGCTACACCTTC.

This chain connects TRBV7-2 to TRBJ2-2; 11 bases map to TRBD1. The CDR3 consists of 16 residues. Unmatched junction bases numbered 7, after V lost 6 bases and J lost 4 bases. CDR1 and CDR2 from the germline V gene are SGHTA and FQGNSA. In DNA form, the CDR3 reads TGTGCCAGCAGATCCGCCGGGACAGGGGGCACCGGGGAGCTGTTTTTT. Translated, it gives CASRSAGTGGTGELFF.

The CDR3 protein is CASSGGGQGSYEQYF. DNA for the CDR3: TGCGCCAGCAGCGGTGGGGGACAGGGATCCTACGAGCAGTACTTC. The chain carries TRBV5-1 and TRBJ2-7; 9 bases map to TRBD1. Germline V gene lookup returns CDR1 SGHRS and CDR2 YFSETQ. CDR3 length: 15 residues. Germline trimming cut 4 bases from V and 1 base from J; bases unmatched to any gene: 6.

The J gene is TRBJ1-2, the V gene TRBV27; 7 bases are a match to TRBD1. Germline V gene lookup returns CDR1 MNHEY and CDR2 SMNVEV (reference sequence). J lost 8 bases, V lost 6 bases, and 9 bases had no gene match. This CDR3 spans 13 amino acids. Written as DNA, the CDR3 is TGTGCCAGCAGCCCGACAGGGTTGGGAGGCTACACCTTC. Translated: CASSPTGLGGYTF.

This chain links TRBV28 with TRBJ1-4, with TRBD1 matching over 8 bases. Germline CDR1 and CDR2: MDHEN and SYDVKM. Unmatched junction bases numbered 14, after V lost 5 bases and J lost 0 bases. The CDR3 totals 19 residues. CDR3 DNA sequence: TGTGCCAGCAGTCTGCCGGGAGCAGGGGGCCGAGCAACTAATGAAAAACTGTTTTTT. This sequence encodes CASSLPGAGGRATNEKLFF. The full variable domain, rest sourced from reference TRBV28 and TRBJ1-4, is DVKVTQSSRYLVKRTGEKVFLECVQDMDHENMFWYRQDPGLGLRLIYFSYDVKMKEKGDIPEGYSVSREKKERFSLILESASTNQTSMYLCASSLPGAGGRATNEKLFFGSGTQLSVL.

CDR3: CSASTHIGEAFF. CDR3 nucleotide sequence: TGCAGTGCTAGTACTCACATCGGGGAAGCTTTCTTT. This chain connects TRBV20-1 to TRBJ1-1; D call uncertain. Germline CDR1 DFQATT, CDR2 SNEGSKA (reference sequence). The CDR3 is 12 residues long. Trimming pared 3 bases from V and 8 bases from J, leaving 13 bases between.